This T cell receptor (beta chain) was found in a study of lymphopenia after photon versus proton radiotherapy. Study results and limitations: After the lymphocyte nadir, photon-treated repertoires showed oligoclonal expansion, especially of CD8+ Temra cells. Proton therapy kept repertoires fairly stable, unlike photons, which gained effector/memory cells.

Trimming removed 8 bases from V and 0 bases from J, with 7 bases in between. This CDR3 has 13 amino acids. CDR1 is SGHNT, CDR2 YENEEA, per germline. Only in-frame clones appear in the TCRdb table, and some are missing; sequencing was by immunoSEQ multiplex PCR. The profile shows tens of thousands of clones, over 90% of them singletons. Turning to this clone: Its specificity is unknown.

The chain couples TRBV11-3 to TRBJ2-2, with D unresolved. The sequences come from peripheral blood, collected from a patient treated with proton-based radiotherapy. The source of this sequence is a woman between 65 and 79 years old with pancreatic cancer. Some clones in this sample may be carry-over from other donors' samples. The CDR3 loop reads CASGLPNTGELFF. The DNA for the CDR3 is TGTGCCAGCGGCCTTCCGAACACCGGGGAGCTGTTTTTT.